These 2 T cell receptor beta chains originate from one sample sequenced in a study of blood T cell repertoires in COVID-19. The method was immunoSEQ multiplex PCR; TCRdb's version includes in-frame clones alone and lacks a portion of them. The sample lists a few hundred thousand clones, 88% occurring once. The specimen sequenced was PBMCs or T cells enriched from blood (not recorded which). Receptor source: a woman aged 18 to 35 who had recovered from COVID-19.

The chain employs TRBV10-3 and TRBJ1-2; D perhaps matches TRBD1 (6 bases). Trimming stripped 6 bases from V and 8 bases from J, with 22 bases between. Germline CDR1 and CDR2: ENHRY and SYGVKD. This CDR3 has 15 amino acids. This CDR3 reads CAISLDSVVSRGYTF. The CDR3 DNA is TGTGCCATCAGCTTGGACAGCGTAGTCTCCAGGGGCTACACCTTC.

The count of this clone is one. This rearrangement joins TRBV7-3 to TRBJ2-3; tentatively, D is TRBD1 (7 bases). The CDR3 consists of 16 residues. The V and J ends lost 2 bases and 5 bases respectively, with 17 bases between them. Germline-derived CDR1 and CDR2 are SGHTA and FQGTGA. The CDR3, as DNA: TGTGCCAGCAGCTTATCAGGGGGGCGGATAGGAGATACGCAGTATTTT. It is translated as CASSLSGGRIGDTQYF.